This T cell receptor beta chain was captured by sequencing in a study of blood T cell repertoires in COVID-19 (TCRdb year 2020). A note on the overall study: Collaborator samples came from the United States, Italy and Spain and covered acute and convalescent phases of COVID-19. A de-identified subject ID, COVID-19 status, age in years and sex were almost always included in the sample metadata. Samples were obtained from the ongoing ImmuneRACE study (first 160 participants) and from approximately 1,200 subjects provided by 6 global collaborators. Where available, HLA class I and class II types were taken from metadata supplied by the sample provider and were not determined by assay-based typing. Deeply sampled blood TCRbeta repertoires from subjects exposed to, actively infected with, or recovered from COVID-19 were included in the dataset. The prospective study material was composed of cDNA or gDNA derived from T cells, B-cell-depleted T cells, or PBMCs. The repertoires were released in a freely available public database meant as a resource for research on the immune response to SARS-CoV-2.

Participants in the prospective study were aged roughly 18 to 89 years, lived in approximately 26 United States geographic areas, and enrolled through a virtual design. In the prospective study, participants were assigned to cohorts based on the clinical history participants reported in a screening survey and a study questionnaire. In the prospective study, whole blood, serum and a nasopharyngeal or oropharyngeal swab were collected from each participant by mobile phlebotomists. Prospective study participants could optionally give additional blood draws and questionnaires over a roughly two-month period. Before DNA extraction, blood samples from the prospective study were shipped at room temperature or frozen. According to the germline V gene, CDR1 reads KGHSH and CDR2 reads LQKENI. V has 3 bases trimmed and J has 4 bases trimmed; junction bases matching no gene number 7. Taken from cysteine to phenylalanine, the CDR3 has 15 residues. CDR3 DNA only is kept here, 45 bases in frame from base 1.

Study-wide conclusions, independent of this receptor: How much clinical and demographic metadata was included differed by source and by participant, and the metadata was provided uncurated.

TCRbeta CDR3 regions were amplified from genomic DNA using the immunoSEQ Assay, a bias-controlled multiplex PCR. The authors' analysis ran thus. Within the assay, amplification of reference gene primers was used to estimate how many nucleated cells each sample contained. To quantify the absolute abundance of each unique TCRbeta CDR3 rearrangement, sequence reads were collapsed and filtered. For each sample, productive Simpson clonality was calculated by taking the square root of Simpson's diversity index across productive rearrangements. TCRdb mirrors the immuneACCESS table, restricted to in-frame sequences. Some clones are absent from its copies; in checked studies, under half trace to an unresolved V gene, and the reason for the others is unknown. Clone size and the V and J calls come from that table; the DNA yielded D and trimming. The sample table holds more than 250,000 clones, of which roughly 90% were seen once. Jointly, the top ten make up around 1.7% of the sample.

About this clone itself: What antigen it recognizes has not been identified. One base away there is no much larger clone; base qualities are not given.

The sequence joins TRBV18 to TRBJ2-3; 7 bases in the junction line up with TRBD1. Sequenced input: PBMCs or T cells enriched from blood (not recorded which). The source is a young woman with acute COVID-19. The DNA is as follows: TGTGCCAGCTCACCGGAGACAGGGATCGCAGATACGCAGTATTTT. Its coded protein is CASSPETGIADTQYF.